Included here is one T cell receptor beta chain sequence, with context. The antigen remains unidentified. The record originates from a study of cytomegalovirus exposure and HLA in healthy donors. About the study: There were around 100 million unique TCR beta sequences, drawn from about 180 million T cells, in an earlier analysis. The study's findings and limits: Researchers reported in a later analysis that a missense DCLRE1C variant was tied to TCR beta V- and J-gene trimming. A later analysis showed HLA-associated TCR beta chains outstripping equally common others in clonal expansion.

Looked up from germline, CDR1 is ENHRY and CDR2 is SYGVKD. V was pared by 1 base and J by 7 bases, with 8 bases between. CDR3 size: 13 residues. The PCR was carried out with 60 Vbeta primers and 13 Jbeta primers. Method: immunoSEQ multiplex PCR; TCRdb's copy keeps in-frame clones and lacks some. This table holds 120,000 or so clones, 75% to 85% found once. The clonotype comes from a man aged 25 to 40 in good health and CMV-seronegative. Sequencing used PBMCs. The V gene is TRBV10-3, the J gene TRBJ1-5; the D gene is possibly TRBD1 (6 bases). CDR3 region: CAISEYRDQPQHF. The CDR3 DNA reads TGTGCCATCAGTGAGTACAGGGACCAGCCCCAGCATTTT.